This TCR beta chain was sequenced during a study of OX40 agonist ivuxolimab in advanced cancers. Study-level background: The dose of intravenous ivuxolimab that patients received every 2 weeks ranged from 0.01 to 10 mg/kg.

Assay used: immunoSEQ multiplex PCR; TCRdb lists only in-frame clones, some missing. The sample has 55,000 to 75,000 clones, 80% to 95% seen once. The germline CDR1 and CDR2 sequences are LNHDA and SQIVND (reference sequence). V lost 5 bases to trimming and J lost 6 bases; unmatched junction nucleotides: 9. The CDR3 has 14 amino acids. Sequencing used CD4+ or CD8+ T cells sorted from blood, obtained in a trial of the OX40 agonist ivuxolimab. The TCR sequence derives from an adult with an advanced solid tumor such as melanoma, head and neck, liver or kidney cancer. This chain uses TRBV19 with TRBJ2-7; TRBD2 matches at 8 bases. CDR3 DNA sequence: TGTGCCAGTAGTGTTAGCGGGAATCCTAGCGAGCAGTACTTC. It yields the protein CASSVSGNPSEQYF.